This TCR beta chain was observed in a study of blood T cells in healthy people across ages (dated by TCRdb to 2013 to 2016). For context, the study as a whole: In model experiments, roughly one uniquely barcoded TCR beta cDNA molecule per two T cells was captured by template switching. To track age-related changes in TCR beta repertoire diversity, the study relied on deep sequencing normalized with unique cDNA molecular identifiers. Donors were grouped into four age groups: young (average roughly 15 years), middle-aged (roughly 38), aged (roughly 62) and long-lived (just over 80). To avoid experimental bias, donors of different ages were randomly spread across the sequencing lanes. Two additional independent replicas of 1 million unique cDNA reads from the same blood draw were analyzed for two donors (one aged 18 to 29 and one aged 80 or older). Overall study outcomes, separate from this receptor: Bulk unsorted PBMC profiling prevented conclusive comparison of naive and antigen-experienced compartments. Compared with the aged group, the long-lived group had more naive CD4+ T cells, fewer expanded clones and increased TCR diversity, suggesting age selection. There was a strong correlation between observed TCR beta diversity and the percentage of naive T cells measured by flow cytometry. As age increased, observed TCR beta diversity per million T cells dropped in a roughly linear way, and a significant reduction was already evident by age 40. Estimates of total diversity based on one million sequenced T cells were considered lower bounds and underestimates. Because the CMV infection status of the donors was unknown, age-related changes in expanded clonotypes may potentially have been confounded.

Reading the germline V gene (reference sequence) gives CDR1 DFQATT and CDR2 SNEGSKA. Trimming takes 1 base off V and 8 bases off J; junction bases not matched to a gene: 13. The CDR3 sequence holds 16 residues, the cysteine and phenylalanine included. The entry retains the CDR3 DNA only, 48 bases that are in frame from base 1. This clonotype has just a few counts. What antigen it recognizes has not been identified. It has no much larger one-base neighbor in the sample; base qualities were not kept. Libraries came from 5' RACE. Data came from an Illumina HiSeq 2500. A second PCR of roughly 6 to 11 cycles was run with a J-beta primer mix and a sample-barcoded 5' primer. A template-switch 5' adaptor carrying 12 random nucleotides introduced a unique molecular identifier onto each TCR beta cDNA molecule. Each sample yielded at least 2.5 million CDR3-containing paired-end reads. All of the RNA was converted into first-strand cDNA using the Mint cDNA synthesis kit, with a TRBC-specific oligonucleotide serving as the primer. Following uracil-DNA glycosylase treatment, all cDNA underwent a first 18-cycle PCR with the universal primers M1SS and BC2_uni_R. Regarding the original processing steps: For normalization, 1 million high-quality reads, each with a distinct molecular identifier, were randomly selected from each sample. Reads with shared molecular identifiers were discarded instead of being binned into consensus sequences. MiTCR, with a Q25 quality threshold and the strictest error-elimination algorithm, was used for CDR3 identification, clonotype clustering and error correction. A nonparametric unseen species model using Euler transformation provided a lower-bound estimate of total TCR beta diversity. TCRdb reprocessing: public reads trimmed at Q25 with fastp, clones called with MiXCR, in-frame beta chains kept. Rows merge per CDR3 protein into single entries with the most common DNA and genes. TCRdb, not the authors, supplied the V and J calls. The sample has 800,000 or so distinct CDR3 sequences on record, roughly 60% of them singletons. The ten biggest clones cover 25% to 30% of the sample.

The roughly 39 donors, aged roughly 6 to 90 years, were systemically healthy Caucasian individuals from Russia. About 10 milliliters of peripheral blood were collected from each donor into EDTA-treated Vacutainer tubes. Ficoll-Paque density-gradient centrifugation was used to isolate PBMCs, with at least 6 million per sample. Total RNA was extracted from PBMCs with Trizol reagent, with at least 5 micrograms obtained per sample. For every donor, an aliquot of PBMCs went through flow cytometry to measure the percentages of naive CD45RAhigh/CD27high T cells. What was sequenced was blood. The rearrangement joined TRBV20-1 to TRBJ2-1; 8 of the junction bases match TRBD1. This clonotype was obtained from a man aged 25-40 years in good health. The sequenced DNA is TGCAGTGCTAGAGCCCGGGAGACAGGGGAACGGTATGAGCAGTTCTTC. It translates as CSARARETGERYEQFF.